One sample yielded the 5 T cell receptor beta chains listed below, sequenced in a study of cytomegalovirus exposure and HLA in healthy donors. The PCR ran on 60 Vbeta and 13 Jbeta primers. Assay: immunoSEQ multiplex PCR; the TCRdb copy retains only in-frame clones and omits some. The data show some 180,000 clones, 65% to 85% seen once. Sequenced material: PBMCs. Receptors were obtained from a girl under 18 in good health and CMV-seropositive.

CDR3 nucleotide sequence: TGTGCCAGTAGTTCCGACACCTACTATGGCTACACCTTC. Translation gives CASSSDTYYGYTF. The rearrangement joins TRBV19 to TRBJ1-2; D remains ambiguous. CDR1 is LNHDA, CDR2 SQIVND, per germline (reference sequence). V was cut by 5 bases and J by 3 bases, with 10 bases left in between. This CDR3 is 13 amino acids long.

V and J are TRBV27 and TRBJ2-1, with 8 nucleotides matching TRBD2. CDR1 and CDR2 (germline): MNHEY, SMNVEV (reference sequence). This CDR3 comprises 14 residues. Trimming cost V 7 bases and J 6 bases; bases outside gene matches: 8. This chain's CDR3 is CASKGSGRGNEQFF. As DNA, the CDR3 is TGTGCCAGCAAGGGATCCGGGAGGGGCAATGAGCAGTTCTTC.

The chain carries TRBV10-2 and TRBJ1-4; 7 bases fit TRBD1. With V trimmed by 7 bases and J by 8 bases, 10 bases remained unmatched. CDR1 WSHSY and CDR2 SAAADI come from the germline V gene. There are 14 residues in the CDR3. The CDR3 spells CASNRGGAREKLFF. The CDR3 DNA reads TGCGCCAGCAATCGAGGGGGCGCGAGAGAAAAACTGTTTTTT.

The CDR3 DNA is TGCGCCAGCAGTGATGGTCGAGTGGGCACAGATACGCAGTATTTT. Translation gives CASSDGRVGTDTQYF. The J gene is TRBJ2-3, the V gene TRBV10-1; D is uncertain. From germline, CDR1 is WNHNN and CDR2 SYGVQD (reference sequence). CDR3 length equals 15 residues. Trimming pared 3 bases from V and 1 base from J, leaving 11 bases between.

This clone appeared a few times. The CDR3 DNA reads TGTGCCAGCTCACCCCGGGTCCCTGAAGCTTTCTTT. It yields the protein CASSPRVPEAFF. This sequence joins TRBV18 and TRBJ1-1; D gene ambiguous. The CDR3 contains 12 residues. CDR1 is KGHSH, CDR2 LQKENI, per germline. Trimming removed 3 bases from V and 6 bases from J, with 8 bases in between.